The 13 T cell receptor beta chains in this list originate from one sample, sequenced in a study of blood T cells in healthy people across ages. The second PCR ran roughly 6 to 12 cycles with a sample-barcoded 5' primer and J-beta primers. TCRdb called the 5' RACE reads again in MiXCR, with one record for every CDR3 protein. The data show about 730,000 distinct CDR3 sequences, with roughly two fifths seen just once and more than 20% held by the top ten. What was sequenced was blood. These receptors were taken from a woman in her sixties in good health.

In this sample, this clonotype turned up many times. The chain is built from TRBV29-1 and TRBJ2-5, with 9 nucleotides matching TRBD1. CDR3 size: 13 residues. V lost 8 bases and J lost 4; bases outside the gene matches: 8. The germline V gene has CDR1 SQVTM and CDR2 ANQGSEA. The CDR3 is CSSYRGLGETQYF. The CDR3 DNA follows: TGCAGCTCCTACAGGGGGCTAGGAGAGACCCAGTACTTC. Complete variable domain (other parts from reference TRBV29-1 and TRBJ2-5): SAVISQKPSRDICQRGTSLTIQCQVDSQVTMMFWYRQQPGQSLTLIATANQGSEATYESGFVIDKFPISRPNLTFSTLTVSNMSPEDSSIYLCSSYRGLGETQYFGPGTRLLVL.

This clonotype was detected many times. The J gene is TRBJ2-3, the V gene TRBV6-6; no clear D gene. The ends were cut back, 8 bases at V and 1 base at J, with 13 bases in the middle. Germline V gene sequence: CDR1 MNHNY, CDR2 SVGAGI (reference sequence). CDR3 length: 14 amino acids. The CDR3 region has the DNA TGTGCCAGCGGACCCCCTGGGGGCACAGATACGCAGTATTTT. It encodes CASGPPGGTDTQYF.

V is TRBV10-3 and J is TRBJ2-5; no definite D call. Germline V CDR1 and CDR2: ENHRY, SYGVKD. The germline V and J ends were trimmed by 2 bases and 3 bases, with 7 bases remaining between them. This CDR3 has 13 residues. CDR3 sequence: CAISERAEETQYF. The CDR3 nucleotides are TGTGCCATCAGTGAGAGGGCGGAAGAGACCCAGTACTTC.

The rearrangement links TRBV9 to TRBJ1-2, with 8 bases aligning to TRBD1. The CDR3 covers 15 residues. Germline CDR1 reads SGDLS; CDR2 reads YYNGEE. Germline trimming cut 4 bases from V and 7 bases from J; bases unmatched to any gene: 12. The CDR3 coding sequence is TGTGCCAGCAGCTCAACAGACAGGGGAGAATCTGGCTACACCTTC. Its translation is CASSSTDRGESGYTF.

This clonotype was picked up a small number of times. The gene calls are TRBV3-1 and TRBJ1-5; maybe TRBD1 (5 bases). Germline V gene lookup returns CDR1 LGHDT and CDR2 YNNKEL (reference sequence). The CDR3 spans 14 residues. The germline V and J ends were trimmed by 4 bases and 3 bases, with 10 bases remaining between them. CDR3 sequence reads: CASSRDGLNQPQHF. As DNA, the CDR3 is TGTGCCAGCAGCCGGGACGGCCTCAATCAGCCCCAGCATTTT.

The chain is built from TRBV29-1 and TRBJ2-7; D is perhaps TRBD2 (6 bases). The length of the CDR3 is 14 residues. Between the trimmed V and J ends, which lost 7 bases and 2 bases, there was a span of 18 bases. In germline, CDR1 is SQVTM, CDR2 ANQGSEA. CDR3 DNA sequence: TGCAGCGCTGGAACGGGACTGGGAGCCTACGAGCAGTACTTC. Its translation is CSAGTGLGAYEQYF.

The CDR3 region is CSGTASQETQYF. The CDR3 nucleotides read TGCAGCGGTACAGCGTCCCAAGAGACCCAGTACTTC. The V call is TRBV29-1, the J call TRBJ2-5; no firm D call. There are 12 residues in the CDR3. Trimming left V 7 bases short and J 1 base short, with 10 bases between. Germline loops: CDR1 SQVTM, CDR2 ANQGSEA. The full variable domain, its missing parts supplied by reference TRBV29-1 and TRBJ2-5, is SAVISQKPSRDICQRGTSLTIQCQVDSQVTMMFWYRQQPGQSLTLIATANQGSEATYESGFVIDKFPISRPNLTFSTLTVSNMSPEDSSIYLCSGTASQETQYFGPGTRLLVL.

Worth noting for this clonotype: A much bigger clone sits one base away, suggesting this may be a read error. V usage is TRBV12-3 or TRBV12-4 and J usage is TRBJ2-3; no clear D. V lost 5 bases and J lost 4, with 7 bases in between. The CDR3 runs to 12 residues. DNA of the CDR3: TGTGCCAGCAGTGACACTGCAGATACGCAGTATTTT. This gives the protein CASSDTADTQYF.

The sample holds a few counts of this clonotype. This chain connects TRBV6-2 or TRBV6-3 to TRBJ1-2; 8 bases agree with TRBD1. CDR3 length: 14 residues. V lost 2 bases, J lost 7 bases, and 6 bases stayed unmatched. Germline V gene data show CDR1 as MNHEY and CDR2 as SVGEGT. The CDR3 region is CASSYIGQGGGYTF. The CDR3 nucleotides are TGTGCCAGCAGTTACATAGGACAGGGCGGTGGCTACACCTTC.

J is TRBJ2-7 and V is TRBV5-1, with TRBD2 identical over 9 bases. This CDR3 comprises 16 residues. Germline assignment: CDR1 SGHRS and CDR2 YFSETQ. Trimming took 1 base from V and 1 from J; bases not matched to a gene: 6. CDR3 region: CASSLISGGSSYEQYF. Here the CDR3 DNA reads TGCGCCAGCAGCTTGATTAGCGGGGGATCTTCCTACGAGCAGTACTTC. The full variable domain, in which reference TRBV5-1 and TRBJ2-7 provide the parts outside the CDR3, is KAGVTQTPRYLIKTRGQQVTLSCSPISGHRSVSWYQQTPGQGLQFLFEYFSETQRNKGNFPGRFSGRQFSNSRSEMNVSTLELGDSALYLCASSLISGGSSYEQYFGPGTRLTVT.

This chain connects TRBV28 to TRBJ1-6; unclear D gene. The CDR3 has 15 amino acids. Germline CDR1 MDHEN, CDR2 SYDVKM. With 11 bases removed from V and 0 bases from J, the gap between germline ends came to 14 bases. The CDR3 here is CAGQALTSYNSPLHF. The CDR3 DNA reads as TGTGCCGGCCAAGCCCTCACCTCCTATAATTCACCCCTCCACTTT.

This clonotype was found many times. The chain recombines TRBV6-5 with TRBJ2-1; TRBD2 matches at 10 bases. Germline V gene lookup returns CDR1 MNHEY and CDR2 SVGAGI. The length of the CDR3 is 15 residues. V lost 6 bases to trimming and J lost 4 bases; unmatched junction nucleotides: 6. CDR3 in amino acids: CASSRTSGYYNEQFF. CDR3 bases: TGTGCCAGCAGCCGGACTAGCGGATATTACAATGAGCAGTTCTTC.

The chain joins TRBV4-1 to TRBJ2-1; the match to TRBD2 covers 7 bases. The CDR3 consists of 16 residues. V lost 0 bases to trimming and J lost 10 bases; unmatched junction nucleotides: 12. Germline V gene data show CDR1 as MGHRA and CDR2 as YSYEKL. The CDR3 DNA sequence: TGCGCCAGCAGCCAAGATACAGCGGGGCGCCGTTTAGAGCAGTTCTTC. The encoded protein is CASSQDTAGRRLEQFF.